These 17 T cell receptor beta chains were all obtained from the same sample, sequenced in a study of blood T cell repertoires in COVID-19. Here immunoSEQ multiplex PCR was the method, and the copy in TCRdb shows in-frame clones only, minus some. The sample yields fewer than 300,000 clones, around four fifths seen once. Sequences were obtained from peripheral blood. The receptors shown here come from a woman in her seventies with active or convalescent COVID-19.

CDR3 sequence reads: CASSLPGGGHEQYF. As DNA, the CDR3 is TGTGCCAGCAGTTTACCAGGGGGAGGCCACGAGCAGTACTTC. This chain links TRBV27 with TRBJ2-7; TRBD1 is a possible D gene (7 bases). V lost 2 bases, J lost 5 bases, and 13 bases lay in between. Germline V gives CDR1 MNHEY, CDR2 SMNVEV (reference sequence). The length of the CDR3 is 14 residues.

The V call is TRBV5-1, the J call TRBJ2-2, with 9 bases lining up with TRBD2. Germline trimming cut 5 bases from V and 4 bases from J; bases unmatched to any gene: 15. The germline CDR1 and CDR2 sequences are SGHRS and YFSETQ. The CDR3 has 18 amino acids. The CDR3, as DNA: TGCGCCAGCAGACCTCGGTCAGCGGGAGGCCAGGGCACCGGGGAGCTGTTTTTT. Translating gives CASRPRSAGGQGTGELFF.

The chain is built from TRBV18 and TRBJ1-5; 8 bases fit TRBD1. The V and J ends lost 6 bases and 6 bases, in that order; junction bases with no gene match: 4. The CDR3 consists of 13 residues. CDR1 is KGHSH, CDR2 LQKENI, per germline. The CDR3 region is CASSGDRGQPQHF. CDR3 bases: TGTGCCAGCTCGGGTGACAGGGGTCAGCCCCAGCATTTT.

The rearrangement joins TRBV5-1 to TRBJ2-7; TRBD2 aligns across 8 bases. Germline CDR1 and CDR2: SGHRS and YFSETQ. The trim removed 1 base at V and 3 bases at J, leaving 3 bases unmatched. CDR3 length: 14 residues. CDR3: CASSLTSGVYEQYF. The CDR3 nucleotides are TGCGCCAGCAGCTTGACTAGCGGAGTCTACGAGCAGTACTTC.

The chain is built from TRBV3-1 (or the pseudogene TRBV3-2) and TRBJ2-7; 7 bases fit TRBD2. CDR3 length: 14 amino acids. With 5 bases clipped from V and 3 bases from J, the junction kept 7 bases outside the gene matches. The germline gives CDR1 LGHDT, CDR2 YNNKEL (reference sequence). CDR3 protein: CASSEPGLGYEQYF. CDR3 nucleotide sequence: TGTGCCAGCAGCGAACCCGGACTAGGCTACGAGCAGTACTTC.

The chain is built from TRBV3-1 (or the pseudogene TRBV3-2) and TRBJ2-7; 8 bases fit TRBD1. Germline V gives CDR1 LGHDT, CDR2 YNNKEL (reference sequence). This CDR3 has 13 residues. The ends lost 4 bases at V and 6 bases at J; junction bases unmatched: 5. The CDR3 DNA sequence: TGTGCCAGCAGCCTGGGGACAGGCGGCGAGCAGTACTTC. Translation: CASSLGTGGEQYF.

V and J are TRBV7-9 and TRBJ1-6; TRBD1 aligns across 9 bases. Germline trimming cut 3 bases from V and 12 bases from J; bases unmatched to any gene: 6. CDR3 length: 14 amino acids. The germline CDR1 and CDR2 sequences are SEHNR and FQNEAQ (reference sequence). The chain's CDR3 is CASSFPGDRVPLHF. In DNA, the CDR3 is TGTGCCAGCAGCTTCCCGGGGGACAGGGTACCCCTCCACTTT.

The chain recombines TRBV6-6 with TRBJ1-3; 8 bases match TRBD1. The CDR3 sequence is 14 residues long. Germline CDR1 is MNHNY and CDR2 is SVGAGI (reference sequence). With 8 bases clipped from V and 2 bases from J, the junction kept 5 bases outside the gene matches. This chain's CDR3 is CASGIQGAGNTIYF. The CDR3 coding sequence is TGTGCCAGCGGTATACAGGGGGCTGGAAACACCATATATTTT.

This chain connects TRBV30 to TRBJ2-3; 7 nucleotides line up with TRBD1. V shed 1 base, J shed 0 bases, and the junction held 4 bases outside the gene matches. Germline-derived CDR1 and CDR2 are GTSNPN and SVGIG (reference sequence). CDR3 size: 15 residues. This CDR3 reads CAWSATGASTDTQYF. In DNA form, the CDR3 reads TGTGCCTGGAGTGCCACAGGGGCTAGCACAGATACGCAGTATTTT.

The chain recombines TRBV11-3 with TRBJ2-3; 8 bases match TRBD1. Germline values: CDR1 SGHNT, CDR2 YENEEA. The length of the CDR3 is 14 residues. With 3 bases clipped from V and 6 bases from J, the junction kept 5 bases outside the gene matches. CDR3 sequence reads: CASSLGTGYDTQYF. The CDR3 bases are TGTGCCAGCAGCTTGGGGACAGGCTACGATACGCAGTATTTT.

The V and J genes are TRBV5-1 and TRBJ2-1; 7 bases agree with TRBD2. Germline CDR1 is SGHRS and CDR2 is YFSETQ. V lost 2 bases, J lost 5 bases, and 4 bases stayed unmatched. The CDR3 is 14 amino acids. CDR3 amino acids: CASSLAGWDNEQFF. CDR3 bases: TGCGCCAGCAGCTTAGCGGGGTGGGACAATGAGCAGTTCTTC.

Written as DNA, the CDR3 is TGTGCCAGCAGCTTGTTCCCGGCCAACGGGAGAGACGAGCAGTACTTC. Translated: CASSLFPANGRDEQYF. The chain links TRBV5-6 to TRBJ2-7; D perhaps matches TRBD2 (6 bases). CDR1 and CDR2 (germline): SGHDT, YYEEEE. CDR3 length equals 16 residues. V shed 1 base and J shed 5 bases, with 19 bases lying between them.

The rearrangement links TRBV10-3 to TRBJ1-1; a weak D match, TRBD1 (5 bases). V was cut by 8 bases and J by 2 bases, with 15 bases left in between. This CDR3 comprises 14 residues. Looked up from germline, CDR1 is ENHRY and CDR2 is SYGVKD. DNA for the CDR3: TGTGCCATCGGTCGGGGAGGGACTAACACTGAAGCTTTCTTT. As protein: CAIGRGGTNTEAFF.

The chain employs TRBV4-1 and TRBJ2-7, with 9 bases matching TRBD2. Germline lookup yields CDR1 MGHRA and CDR2 YSYEKL. V shed 4 bases, J shed 0 bases, and the junction held 7 bases outside the gene matches. CDR3 length: 16 amino acids. The CDR3 reads CASSPWTSASSYEQYF. The DNA for the CDR3 is TGCGCCAGCAGCCCTTGGACTAGCGCGAGCTCCTACGAGCAGTACTTC.

The gene calls are TRBV18 and TRBJ1-2; 12 bases map to TRBD1. Trimming took 3 bases from V and 4 from J; bases not matched to a gene: 3. Germline V gene lookup returns CDR1 KGHSH and CDR2 LQKENI. This CDR3 contains 15 residues. CDR3 DNA sequence: TGTGCCAGCTCACCGGGGACAGGGGGCAGCTATGGCTACACCTTC. It yields the protein CASSPGTGGSYGYTF.

Concerning this clone itself: One junction end does not reproduce the germline sequence, and a read error may be involved. The chain carries TRBV7-7 and TRBJ2-2; TRBD2 matches 7 bases. From germline, CDR1 is SSHAT and CDR2 FNYEAQ (reference sequence). This CDR3 is built from 16 residues. CDR3 sequence: CASSSKRGLGSGELFF. CDR3 nucleotides: TGTGCTAGCAGCTCGAAACGCGGACTAGGATCCGGGGAGCTGTTTTTT.

This chain joins TRBV18 and TRBJ1-4; D is ambiguous. Germline assignment: CDR1 KGHSH and CDR2 LQKENI. The ends were cut back, 0 bases at V and 5 bases at J, with 10 bases in the middle. The CDR3 extends over 15 amino acids. The CDR3 DNA follows: TGTGCCAGCTCACCACCGGAGGGATCGAATGAAAAACTGTTTTTT. Translation gives CASSPPEGSNEKLFF. Full variable domain (outside the CDR3, taken from reference TRBV18 and TRBJ1-4): NAGVMQNPRHLVRRRGQEARLRCSPMKGHSHVYWYRQLPEEGLKFMVYLQKENIIDESGMPKERFSAEFPKEGPSILRIQQVVRGDSAAYFCASSPPEGSNEKLFFGSGTQLSVL.